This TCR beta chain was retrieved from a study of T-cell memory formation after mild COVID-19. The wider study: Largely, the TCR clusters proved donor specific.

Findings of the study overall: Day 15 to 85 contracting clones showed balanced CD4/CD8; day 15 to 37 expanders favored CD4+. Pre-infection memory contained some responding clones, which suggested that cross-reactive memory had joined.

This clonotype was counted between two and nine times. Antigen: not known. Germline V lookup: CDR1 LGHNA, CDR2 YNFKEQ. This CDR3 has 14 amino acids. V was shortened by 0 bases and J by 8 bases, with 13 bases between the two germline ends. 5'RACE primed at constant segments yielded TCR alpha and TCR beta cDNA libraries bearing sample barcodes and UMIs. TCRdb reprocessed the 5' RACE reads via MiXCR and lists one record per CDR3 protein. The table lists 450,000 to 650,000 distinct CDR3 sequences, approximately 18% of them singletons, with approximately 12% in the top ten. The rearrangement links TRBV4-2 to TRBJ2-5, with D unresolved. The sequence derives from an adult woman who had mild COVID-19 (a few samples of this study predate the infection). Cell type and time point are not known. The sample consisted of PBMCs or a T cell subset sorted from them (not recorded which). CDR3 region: CASSQDGLGDTQYF. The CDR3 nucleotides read TGTGCCAGCAGCCAAGATGGGCTAGGAGACACCCAGTACTTC.